These 29 T cell receptor beta chains were sequenced from one sample in a study of T cells expressing NK-cell markers. TCRdb re-called the 5' RACE reads; one entry per CDR3 protein, DNA not given. The listing records 140,000 to 150,000 distinct CDR3 sequences. Sequenced: blood T cells: a sorted CD56 or NKG2C T cell subset, CD4+ or CD8+ T cells, or bulk PBMC T cells (not recorded which). These receptor sequences come from a man aged 18-30 years in good health.

The V gene is TRBV19, the J gene TRBJ2-1. CDR1 and CDR2 (germline): LNHDA, SQIVND (reference sequence). The length of the CDR3 is 12 residues. The CDR3 loop is CASSISFDEQFF.

This chain connects TRBV29-1 to TRBJ2-2; TCRdb gives TRBD1 as the D gene, but with no DNA this cannot be confirmed. CDR1 is SQVTM, CDR2 ANQGSEA, per germline. This CDR3 has 13 residues. CDR3 in amino acids: CSAQDRASGELFF.

The V call is TRBV6-2 or TRBV6-3, the J call TRBJ2-3. The CDR3 runs 13 residues. Germline CDR1 reads MNHEY; CDR2 reads SVGEGT. This chain's CDR3 is CASSPHFTDTQYF.

CDR3 protein: CSVGPGNDYNEQFF. The gene calls are TRBV29-1 and TRBJ2-1; TCRdb gives TRBD1 as the D gene, but with no DNA this cannot be confirmed. This CDR3 comprises 14 residues. Per germline, CDR1 SQVTM and CDR2 ANQGSEA.

The V gene is TRBV27, the J gene TRBJ2-1; no DNA is available, so the TRBD2 call from TCRdb remains unchecked. This CDR3 contains 18 residues. Germline lookup yields CDR1 MNHEY and CDR2 SMNVEV (reference sequence). This chain's CDR3 is CASSLWPAAGSVVNEQFF.

V and J are TRBV4-1 and TRBJ2-1; TCRdb picks TRBD2, but there is no DNA to check that call. The length of the CDR3 is 17 residues. Germline CDR1 and CDR2: MGHRA and YSYEKL. This CDR3 reads CASSQVASGSSYNEQFF.

The chain has TRBV27 and TRBJ2-5; without DNA, the TCRdb call of TRBD2 cannot be checked. Germline V gene data show CDR1 as MNHEY and CDR2 as SMNVEV (reference sequence). CDR3 length equals 15 residues. CDR3 sequence reads: CASSPTLWTSESQYF.

The CDR3 protein is CASTPLGASTDTQYF. The chain recombines TRBV12-3 or TRBV12-4 with TRBJ2-3. The CDR3 totals 15 residues.

V gene TRBV6-1 combines with J gene TRBJ2-1; TCRdb's assignment of TRBD2 cannot be checked, as there is no DNA. CDR1 MNHNS and CDR2 SASEGT come from the germline V gene. The CDR3 has 16 residues. The CDR3 sequence: CASRIAGTSGNNEQFF.

V is TRBV7-8 and J is TRBJ2-1. CDR1 and CDR2 (germline): SGHVS, FQNEAQ. CDR3 size: 14 residues. CDR3 sequence reads: CASSSYLGNNEQFF.

The chain links TRBV9 to TRBJ2-2. CDR1 SGDLS and CDR2 YYNGEE come from the germline V gene. The CDR3 covers 16 residues. The CDR3 sequence: CASSVDETRNTGELFF.

Here the CDR3 reads CASRVSLETDTQYF. This chain uses TRBV5-1 with TRBJ2-3; TCRdb lists TRBD2, though no DNA is available to test this call. The CDR3 length is 14 residues. In germline, CDR1 is SGHRS, CDR2 YFSETQ.

Here the CDR3 reads CASSGAGGYNEQFF. The chain uses TRBV5-1 and TRBJ2-1; as DNA is missing, the TRBD2 call by TCRdb cannot be tested. Germline V gene lookup returns CDR1 SGHRS and CDR2 YFSETQ. CDR3 length: 14 residues.

This CDR3 reads CAISEWKRELLNAGELFF. The J gene is TRBJ2-2, the V gene TRBV10-3; TCRdb reports TRBD2, a call that lacks DNA to check it against. The germline V gene has CDR1 ENHRY and CDR2 SYGVKD. The CDR3 sequence is 18 residues long.

V usage is TRBV7-9 and J usage is TRBJ2-3. This CDR3 has 11 amino acids. Germline-derived CDR1 and CDR2 are SEHNR and FQNEAQ (reference sequence). CDR3 residues: CASSHGDTQYF.

J is TRBJ2-7 and V is TRBV6-1; there is no DNA to check the TCRdb D call of TRBD2. Germline V gives CDR1 MNHNS, CDR2 SASEGT. CDR3 length: 16 amino acids. The CDR3 here is CASRRGLDWLYGEQYF.

CDR3 sequence reads: CASSQEGASVSYEQYF. This sequence joins TRBV4-2 and TRBJ2-7; TCRdb reports TRBD2, a call that lacks DNA to check it against. This CDR3 contains 16 residues. Germline V gives CDR1 LGHNA, CDR2 YNFKEQ.

The chain uses TRBV7-9 and TRBJ2-2; TCRdb selects TRBD1, and the lack of DNA leaves this call unchecked. The CDR3 is made up of 16 amino acids. From germline, CDR1 is SEHNR and CDR2 FQNEAQ (reference sequence). CDR3 loop: CASSAVQGPRTGELFF.

J is TRBJ2-1 and V is TRBV12-3 or TRBV12-4; TCRdb gives TRBD2 as the D gene, but with no DNA this cannot be confirmed. The CDR3 has 12 amino acids. The CDR3 here is CASTGEGNEQFF.

Here the CDR3 reads CSVEEGSYEQYF. V and J are TRBV29-1 and TRBJ2-7. The length of the CDR3 is 12 residues. The germline V gene encodes CDR1 SQVTM and CDR2 ANQGSEA.

V gene TRBV7-7 combines with J gene TRBJ1-2. The germline V gene encodes CDR1 SSHAT and CDR2 FNYEAQ (reference sequence). This CDR3 is built from 16 residues. This CDR3 reads CASSRGVGIPPDGYTF.

This sequence joins TRBV7-8 and TRBJ2-5; TCRdb's D call, TRBD2, is unchecked because there is no DNA. The CDR3 runs 16 residues. Looked up from germline, CDR1 is SGHVS and CDR2 is FQNEAQ. The CDR3 here is CASSLGVLAGRETQYF.

The J gene is TRBJ2-5, the V gene TRBV6-5. Germline CDR1 and CDR2: MNHEY and SVGAGI. The CDR3 consists of 13 residues. CDR3: CASSYGGQETQYF.

The chain combines TRBV6-2 or TRBV6-3 with TRBJ2-3. This CDR3 is 13 amino acids long. In germline, CDR1 is MNHEY, CDR2 SVGEGT. The CDR3 sequence: CASRSGHTDTQYF.

The chain carries TRBV4-1 and TRBJ2-1. CDR3 size: 17 residues. Germline CDR1 and CDR2: MGHRA and YSYEKL. The CDR3 spells CASSQVAGGSSYNEQFF.

The chain recombines TRBV20-1 with TRBJ2-1; TCRdb picks TRBD2, but there is no DNA to check that call. CDR1 and CDR2 (germline): DFQATT, SNEGSKA (reference sequence). The CDR3 length is 15 residues. The CDR3 protein is CSAPTRLAGGVEQFF.

The CDR3 reads CASSYSFGNYNEQFF. This chain connects TRBV6-5 to TRBJ2-1; TCRdb selects TRBD1, and the lack of DNA leaves this call unchecked. Looked up from germline, CDR1 is MNHEY and CDR2 is SVGAGI. CDR3 size: 15 residues.

V and J are TRBV5-5 and TRBJ2-3. The germline gives CDR1 SGHKS, CDR2 YYEKEE (reference sequence). The CDR3 totals 14 residues. The CDR3 here is CASSLSSSTDTQYF.

The chain combines TRBV7-9 with TRBJ2-3; the TRBD2 assignment by TCRdb is unverifiable without DNA. CDR3 length equals 16 residues. Germline CDR1 SEHNR, CDR2 FQNEAQ (reference sequence). The CDR3 is CASSLRLAGEIDTQYF.